The present T cell receptor beta chain was sequenced within a study of blood T cell repertoires in COVID-19. The table lists this clone with a few counts. V was clipped by 0 bases and J by 6 bases, with 18 bases between them. The germline V gene has CDR1 LGHDT and CDR2 YNNKEL (reference sequence). The CDR3 extends over 17 amino acids. TCRdb's copy holds only in-frame clones and misses some; the assay was immunoSEQ multiplex PCR. The sample shows 99,000 or so clones, about 75% of them seen only once. The chain combines TRBV3-1 (or the pseudogene TRBV3-2) with TRBJ1-5; weak D call: TRBD1 (6 bases). The receptor comes from a woman in her seventies with acute or convalescent COVID-19. The source material was peripheral blood. As DNA, the CDR3 is TGTGCCAGCAGCCAAGATGTAGGCAGGGGATTGGGTCAGCCCCAGCATTTT. It codes for CASSQDVGRGLGQPQHF.